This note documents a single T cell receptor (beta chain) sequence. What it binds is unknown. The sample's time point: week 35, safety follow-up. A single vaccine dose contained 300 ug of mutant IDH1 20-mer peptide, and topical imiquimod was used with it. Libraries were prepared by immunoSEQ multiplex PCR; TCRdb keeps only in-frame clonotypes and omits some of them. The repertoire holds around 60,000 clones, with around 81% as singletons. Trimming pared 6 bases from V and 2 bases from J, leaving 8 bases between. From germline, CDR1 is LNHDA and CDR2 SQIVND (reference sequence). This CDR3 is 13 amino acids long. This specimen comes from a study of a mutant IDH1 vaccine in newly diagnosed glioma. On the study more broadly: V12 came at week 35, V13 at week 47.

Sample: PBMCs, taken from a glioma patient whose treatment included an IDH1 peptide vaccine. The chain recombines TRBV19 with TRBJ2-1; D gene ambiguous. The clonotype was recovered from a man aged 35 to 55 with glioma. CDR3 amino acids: CASSLGTYNEQFF. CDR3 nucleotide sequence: TGTGCCAGTAGCCTGGGGACCTACAATGAGCAGTTCTTC. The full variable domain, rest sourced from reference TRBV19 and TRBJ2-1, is DGGITQSPKYLFRKEGQNVTLSCEQNLNHDAMYWYRQDPGQGLRLIYYSQIVNDFQKGDIAEGYSVSREKKESFPLTVTSAQKNPTAFYLCASSLGTYNEQFFGPGTRLTVL.